What follows is one TCR beta chain and its context. What this receptor recognizes is not known. No base qualities exist here, and no much larger clone lies one base off it. In Seattle, one collaborating source enrolled patients while the infection was active and tracked those patients longitudinally over the course of disease. Collaborating institutions collected whole blood in K2EDTA tubes following their own protocols. For TCRbeta analysis, collaborators shipped samples as frozen whole blood, isolated PBMCs, or DNA extracted from either of those sample types. The CDR3 spans 14 residues, from the cysteine through the phenylalanine. The DNA shown is the 42-base CDR3, in frame from base 1. Here V drops 6 bases and J drops 6 bases, and the junction holds 4 bases not matched to any gene. The germline V gene specifies SNHLY as CDR1 and FYNNEI as CDR2. The entry originates in a study of blood T cell repertoires in COVID-19 (dated by TCRdb to about 2020). Turning to the overall study: Collaborator samples came from the United States, Italy and Spain and covered acute and convalescent phases of COVID-19. The prospective study material was composed of cDNA or gDNA derived from T cells, B-cell-depleted T cells, or PBMCs. Deeply sampled blood TCRbeta repertoires from subjects exposed to, actively infected with, or recovered from COVID-19 were included in the dataset. The repertoires were released in a freely available public database meant as a resource for research on the immune response to SARS-CoV-2. The samples were drawn from two sources: the first 160 participants of the ongoing ImmuneRACE study, and over 1,000 subjects contributed by 6 global collaborators. The sample metadata nearly always contained a de-identified subject ID, COVID-19 status, age in years and sex. Where available, HLA class I and class II types were obtained from metadata supplied by the sample provider rather than from assay-based typing. Study-level results and caveats: How much clinical and demographic metadata was included differed by source and by participant, and the metadata was provided uncurated.

TCRbeta CDR3 regions were amplified from genomic DNA by means of the immunoSEQ Assay, a bias-controlled multiplex PCR. Per the source publication's procedure: The number of nucleated cells in each sample was estimated from the amplification of reference gene primers within the assay. To quantify the absolute abundance of each unique TCRbeta CDR3 rearrangement, sequence reads were collapsed and filtered. Productive Simpson clonality was computed per sample as the square root of Simpson's diversity index over productive rearrangements. Entries here come from immuneACCESS through TCRdb and include only in-frame sequences with V and J called. Some clones fail to appear in such tables; in the studies checked, an unresolved V gene covers under half of the shortfall, and the cause of the remainder is unknown. D and trimming come from the DNA, and the V and J calls and clone size come from that table. Counted in this sample were tens of thousands of clones; roughly four fifths of them appeared once. Roughly 13% of the sample is taken by the ten largest.

Sequencing used peripheral blood. Recombination connected TRBV2 to TRBJ1-4; 10 nucleotides in the junction match TRBD1. The receptor was isolated from a man aged 50-59 years with COVID-19, enrolled during active disease. The DNA is TGTGCCAGCAGGACCGGGACAGGGGATGAAAAACTGTTTTTT. Translated, it reads CASRTGTGDEKLFF.